This TCR beta chain derives from a study of CD8 T cells in ankylosing spondylitis. Each CDR3 protein is one row after TCRdb ran MiXCR on the 5' RACE reads. This sample carries fewer than 400,000 distinct CDR3 sequences, 20% to 25% of them seen once, and the ten largest clones take approximately 16%. J was trimmed by 4 bases and V by 6 bases; bases with no gene match: 8. Looked up from germline, CDR1 is KGHSH and CDR2 is LQKENI. CDR3 length: 15 amino acids. Whole-study results and caveats: Ankylosing spondylitis blood seemed to carry a telltale TCR beta motif made of several highly homologous variants.

With respect to this clonotype: Its antigen remains unknown.

The TCR comes from a male donor with ankylosing spondylitis. The source material was blood, either unsorted or a sorted T cell fraction (not recorded which). The genes are TRBV18 and TRBJ2-7, with 11 bases that match TRBD2. DNA of the CDR3: TGTGCCAGCTCGAGAACTAGCGGGAGCACTTACGAGCAGTACTTC. This encodes CASSRTSGSTYEQYF.